One and the same sample provided the 8 T cell receptor beta chains below, sequenced in a study of T cells in Graves' hyperthyroidism and ophthalmopathy. Using RNA transcripts as the source, TCR beta CDR3 regions were amplified. The HTBI set primed first-round TCR CDR3 RT-PCR. TCRdb ran MiXCR on the multiplex PCR reads and lists one entry per CDR3 protein. The sample has about 280,000 distinct CDR3 sequences, about 25% seen once. Sample: blood. The receptors were gathered from a man aged 40-49 years with Graves' hyperthyroidism that later progressed to Graves' ophthalmopathy.

This clonotype was seen many times. One end of the junction varies from germline; a read error may be responsible. V gene TRBV5-1 combines with J gene TRBJ1-1; D is ambiguous. This CDR3 is built from 14 residues. CDR1 SGHRS and CDR2 YFSETQ come from the germline V gene. The CDR3 bases are TGTGCCAGCAGCTTAGTATTAGGAAACACTGAAGCTTTCTTT. Translated, it gives CASSLVLGNTEAFF.

This clonotype was detected once. The chain links TRBV11-2 to TRBJ1-2; 7 nucleotides agree with TRBD1. The ends lost 4 bases at V and 4 bases at J; junction bases unmatched: 12. The CDR3 contains 16 residues. Germline-derived CDR1 and CDR2 are SGHAT and FQNNGV. As DNA, the CDR3 is TGTGCCAGCAGCTCATACGGGGACAGAGCATCCTATGGCTACACCTTC. This encodes CASSSYGDRASYGYTF.

Many counts were recorded for this clonotype. The gene calls are TRBV27 and TRBJ1-2; D perhaps matches TRBD1 (5 bases). In germline, CDR1 is MNHEY, CDR2 SMNVEV (reference sequence). The CDR3 is 16 residues long. Trimming took off 3 bases at V and 7 bases at J, with 21 bases between the two ends. The CDR3: CASSFIDPGRGGGYTF. CDR3 nucleotides: TGTGCCAGCAGTTTTATAGACCCGGGGAGGGGTGGTGGCTACACCTTC.

The table lists this clonotype with many counts. The rearrangement uses TRBV29-1 and TRBJ2-7; TRBD1 agrees at 7 bases. J was trimmed by 2 bases and V by 5 bases; bases with no gene match: 6. CDR1 and CDR2 from the germline V gene are SQVTM and ANQGSEA. The CDR3 is 13 amino acids. CDR3 region: CSVTGTAAYEQYF. The CDR3 nucleotides read TGCAGCGTTACCGGGACAGCAGCCTACGAGCAGTACTTC.

This clonotype came up many times. The V and J genes are TRBV19 and TRBJ2-3, with 9 bases lining up with TRBD2. The CDR3 consists of 16 residues. Germline V gene data show CDR1 as LNHDA and CDR2 as SQIVND (reference sequence). The V and J ends lost 6 bases and 1 base, in that order; junction bases with no gene match: 8. CDR3 bases: TGTGCCAGTAGCGCGGGACGGACTAGCGGCACAGATACGCAGTATTTT. Translating it yields CASSAGRTSGTDTQYF.

This clonotype was seen at least ten times. This chain connects TRBV7-9 to TRBJ1-2; D is possibly TRBD1 (5 bases). CDR3 length equals 18 residues. V was trimmed by 3 bases and J by 0 bases, leaving 20 bases between them. In germline, CDR1 is SEHNR, CDR2 FQNEAQ (reference sequence). CDR3 protein: CASSFIVPGPSSNYGYTF. In nucleotides, the CDR3 is TGTGCCAGCAGCTTCATTGTGCCGGGGCCCTCTTCTAACTATGGCTACACCTTC.

This clonotype was counted many times. The rearrangement links TRBV28 to TRBJ2-7, with a weak D call TRBD1 (5 bases). V lost 2 bases to trimming and J lost 5 bases, with 13 bases between them. Per the germline V gene, CDR1 is MDHEN and CDR2 is SYDVKM. The CDR3 loop spans 14 amino acids. Written as DNA, the CDR3 is TGTGCCAGCAGTTTACTCCGCAGGGTTAACGAGCAGTACTTC. This codes for CASSLLRRVNEQYF.

Worth noting for this clonotype: A much larger clone lies one base from this, so it may be a read error. The chain carries TRBV20-1 and TRBJ2-2; 8 bases are shared with TRBD2. CDR1 and CDR2 (germline): DFQATT, SNEGSKA (reference sequence). This CDR3 is built from 17 residues. Here the CDR3 DNA reads TGCAGTGCTAGCCCGCTAGCGGGCTCCGCGAACACCAGGGAGCTGTTTTTT. Translating gives CSASPLAGSANTRELFF.